Shown below are 2 T cell receptor beta chains from a single sample sequenced in a study of regulatory T cells in long-lasting Graves disease. Time point defined: newly diagnosed GD, antithyroid drugs for less than 3 months. From RNA extracted from PBMCs, the TCR library was made. CDR3-region Arm-PCR and iRepertoire HTBI primers produced the TCR beta libraries. TCRdb recomputed calls from the multiplex PCR reads with MiXCR, one row per CDR3 protein. This sample has fewer than 550,000 distinct CDR3 sequences, with about 16% found just once. The sample also formed part of further work on T cells in Graves' hyperthyroidism and ophthalmopathy.

Sequenced here: peripheral blood mononuclear cells (PBMCs), sampled at new diagnosis, from a patient treated with antithyroid drugs. The receptors originated from a woman aged 40-60 years with Graves disease.

In its sample, this clonotype was seen many times. V usage is TRBV6-5 and J usage is TRBJ2-7, with TRBD2 matching 11 bases. Germline V gene sequence: CDR1 MNHEY, CDR2 SVGAGI. J lost 1 base, V lost 4 bases, and 9 bases had no gene match. CDR3 length equals 17 residues. The CDR3 sequence is CASSSTTRLAGSYEQYF. DNA for the CDR3: TGTGCCAGCAGTTCGACCACCAGACTAGCGGGGTCCTACGAGCAGTACTTC.

As regards this clonotype: This may be a read error, as it is one base from a much larger clone. V and J are TRBV12-3 or TRBV12-4 and TRBJ1-6, with D uncertain. V was trimmed by 3 bases and J by 4 bases, leaving 7 bases between them. This CDR3 has 14 residues. DNA for the CDR3: TGTGCCAGCAGTTTTGGGGTGTATAATTCACCCCTCCACTTT. Translated, it gives CASSFGVYNSPLHF.